The TCR beta chain described here comes from a study of T cell responses to AZD1222 COVID-19 vaccine. About the research overall: Recipients boosted at about 4 weeks or about 12 weeks are pooled.

The V and J ends lost 5 bases and 5 bases, in that order; junction bases with no gene match: 8. The V gene's germline CDR1 is ENHRY and CDR2 SYGVKD. This CDR3 region has 14 residues. Sequenced by immunoSEQ multiplex PCR; TCRdb stores in-frame clones only, minus some. The sample holds around 180,000 clones, 70% to 90% seen once. Concerning this clone itself: Its antigen is undetermined.

Study-wide results and limits: Spike-spanning, vaccine-associated CD4 TCRs were dominant at 160-218 and 743-854.

The specimen comprised peripheral blood, sampled on day 0 of AZD1222 vaccination. The chain couples TRBV10-3 to TRBJ2-7; the match to TRBD1 covers 8 bases. The receptor's source is an adult in good health. The CDR3 loop is CAISIRDRRDEQYF. Here the CDR3 DNA reads TGTGCCATCAGTATCCGGGACAGGCGCGACGAGCAGTACTTC.